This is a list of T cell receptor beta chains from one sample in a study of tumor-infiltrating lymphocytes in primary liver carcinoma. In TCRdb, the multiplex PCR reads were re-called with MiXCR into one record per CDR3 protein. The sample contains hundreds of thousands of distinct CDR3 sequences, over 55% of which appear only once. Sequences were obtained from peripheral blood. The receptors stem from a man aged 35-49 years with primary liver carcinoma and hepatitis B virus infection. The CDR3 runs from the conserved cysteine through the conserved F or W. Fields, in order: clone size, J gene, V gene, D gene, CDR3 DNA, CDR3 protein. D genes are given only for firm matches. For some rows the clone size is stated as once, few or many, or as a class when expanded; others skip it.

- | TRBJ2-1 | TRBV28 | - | TGTGCCAGCAGTCCCGCAGGGCGGTCTTACAATGAGCAGTTCTTC | CASSPAGRSYNEQFF
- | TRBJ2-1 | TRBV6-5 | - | TGTGCCAGCAGTTCCCCAAGGGAGGGGGGGCAGTTCTTC | CASSSPREGGQFF
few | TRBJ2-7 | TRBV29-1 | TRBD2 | TGCAGCGTTAGGGCGGGAGGTTCAGAGCAGTACTTC | CSVRAGGSEQYF
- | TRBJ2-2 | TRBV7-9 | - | TGTGCCAGCAGCCCCGATCTCGGGGTAAACACCGGGGAGCTGTTTTTT | CASSPDLGVNTGELFF
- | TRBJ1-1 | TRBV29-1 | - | TGCAGCGCTGCCCCAGGTTGGGGGATGAACACTGAATCTTTCTTT | CSAAPGWGMNTESFF
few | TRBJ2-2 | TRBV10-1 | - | TGCGCCAGCAGTGAGAGGGTGCAAACCGGGGAGCTGTTTTTT | CASSERVQTGELFF
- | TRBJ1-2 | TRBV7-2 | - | TGTGCCAGCAGCCTAGGAGTGCAGGATTTAGGTAGCACCTTC | CASSLGVQDLGSTF
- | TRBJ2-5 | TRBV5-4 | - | TGTGCCAGCAGCTTTGGCATCCAAGAGACCCAGTGCTTC | CASSFGIQETQCF
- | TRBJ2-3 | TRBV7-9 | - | TGTGCCAGCAGCTTTAGCGTTAGCACAGATACGCAGTATTTT | CASSFSVSTDTQYF
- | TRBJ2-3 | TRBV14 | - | TGTGCCAGCAGCCAAGGGACAGATACGCACTATTTT | CASSQGTDTHYF
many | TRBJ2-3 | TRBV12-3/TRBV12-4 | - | TGTGCCAGCAGTTTTCCACGGGAGAGCGGCACAGATACGCAGTATTTT | CASSFPRESGTDTQYF
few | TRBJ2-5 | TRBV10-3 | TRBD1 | TGTGCCACCATGGGACAGAAAGAGACCCAGTACTTC | CATMGQKETQYF
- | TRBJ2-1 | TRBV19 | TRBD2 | TGTGCCAGTAGTCTCGGGACTAGCGGGAGGGCCTACAATGAGCAGTTCTTC | CASSLGTSGRAYNEQFF
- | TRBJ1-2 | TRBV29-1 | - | TGCAGCGTTGATAGCAGCGGAATCATCTATGACTACACGTTC | CSVDSSGIIYDYTF
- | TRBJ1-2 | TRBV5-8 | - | TGTGCCAGCAGCGCCCTGACAGACAACTATGGCTACACCTTC | CASSALTDNYGYTF
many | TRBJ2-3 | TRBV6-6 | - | TGTGCCAGCCGCGGGCAGGCCTACACAGATACGCAGTATTTT | CASRGQAYTDTQYF
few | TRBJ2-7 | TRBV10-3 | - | TGTGCCACCTCATATACCGTCGGGGCCTCCTACGAGCAGTACTTC | CATSYTVGASYEQYF
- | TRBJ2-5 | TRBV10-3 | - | TGTGTCATCAGCGAAGGGCCTCCCCTGGGAGAGACCCAGTACTTC | CVISEGPPLGETQYF
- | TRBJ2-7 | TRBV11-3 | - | - | CASSTSVGPGAEQCF
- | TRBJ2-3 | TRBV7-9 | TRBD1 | TGTGCCAGCAGCTCCGTGGGGACAGGGCTAGCGGATACGCAGTATTTT | CASSSVGTGLADTQYF
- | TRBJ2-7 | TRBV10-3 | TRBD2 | TGTGCCATCAGTGAGGGGGGGGAAGAGCAGTACTTC | CAISEGGEEQYF
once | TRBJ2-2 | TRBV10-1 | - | TGCGCCAGCAACAAGGAGGTATTCGGGGAGCTGTTTTTT | CASNKEVFGELFF
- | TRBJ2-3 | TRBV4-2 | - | TGTGCCAGCAGCCCGACGGCGGGAACAGATACGCAGTATTTT | CASSPTAGTDTQYF
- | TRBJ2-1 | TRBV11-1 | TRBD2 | TGTGCCAGCAGCTTCCTAGCGGGAGCGTATAATAAGCAGTTCTTC | CASSFLAGAYNKQFF
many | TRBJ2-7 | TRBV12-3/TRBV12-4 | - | TGTGCCAGCAGTTTCGGACAGTACGAGCAGTACTTC | CASSFGQYEQYF
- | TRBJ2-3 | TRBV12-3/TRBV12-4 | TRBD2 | TGTGACAGCAGTCTAGGGACTAGACCAGATACGCAGTATTTT | CDSSLGTRPDTQYF
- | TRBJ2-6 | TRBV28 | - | TGTGCCAGCAGCTCTATCTCCTCTGGGGCCAGCGTCCTGACTTTC | CASSSISSGASVLTF
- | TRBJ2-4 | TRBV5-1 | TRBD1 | TGCGCCAGCAGCTGGGGGACAGGGGCTTTTGGGGACATTCAGTACTTC | CASSWGTGAFGDIQYF
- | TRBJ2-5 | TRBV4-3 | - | TGCGCCAACAGCCAAGCGGCTAGTGGGAGGATTGGTGAGACCCAGTACTTC | CANSQAASGRIGETQYF
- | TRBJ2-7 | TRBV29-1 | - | TGCAGAGATAGGACTAATTCCTTCGAGCAGTACTTC | CRDRTNSFEQYF
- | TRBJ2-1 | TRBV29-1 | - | TGCAGCGTCTCCTTCTACAATAAGCAGTTCTTC | CSVSFYNKQFF
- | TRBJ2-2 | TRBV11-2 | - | TGTGCCAGCAACTCTGAACAGGGGTTCACGGGGGAGCTGTCTTTT | CASNSEQGFTGELSF
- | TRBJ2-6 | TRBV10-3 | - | TGTCCCATCTCCCCTGGGGCCAACGCCCTGACTTTC | CPISPGANALTF
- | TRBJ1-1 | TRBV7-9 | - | TGTGCCAGCAGAAGGGGGATCACTGAAGCTTTCTTT | CASRRGITEAFF
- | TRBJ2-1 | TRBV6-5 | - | TGCGCCAGCACCCTGACTCCTACCAATTACAATAAGCAGTTCTTC | CASTLTPTNYNKQFF
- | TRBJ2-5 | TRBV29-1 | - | TGCAGCGTCCTCGTCCAATCGGAGACCCAATACTTC | CSVLVQSETQYF
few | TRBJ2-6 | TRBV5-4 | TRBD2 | TGTGCCAGCAGCTCCAGCGGGAGAGGTGGGGCCAACGTCCTGACTTTC | CASSSSGRGGANVLTF
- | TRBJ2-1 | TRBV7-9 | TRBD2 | TGTGCCAGCAGCCCCTGGGGAGCGGGAGCTTTAATGGATGAGCAGTTCTTC | CASSPWGAGALMDEQFF
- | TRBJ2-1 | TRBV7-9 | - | TGTGTCAGCAGCTTAGGTCGGGGCGGGACTGTTCAGTTCTTC | CVSSLGRGGTVQFF
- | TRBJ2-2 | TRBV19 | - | TGTGCCAGTAGTCGGCCCGGTCCTACGAACACCGGGGAGCTGTTTTTT | CASSRPGPTNTGELFF
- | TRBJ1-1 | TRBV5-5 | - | TGTGCCAGCAGCTTATATGGTACGCGAACTGACGCTTTCTTT | CASSLYGTRTDAFF
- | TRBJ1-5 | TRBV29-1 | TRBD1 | TGCAGCGTTGAAGAAGCGGGGGACAGAGATACGCAGCATTTT | CSVEEAGDRDTQHF